Each of the 24 T cell receptor beta chains below was sequenced from the same sample in a study of blood T cell repertoires in COVID-19. The data were produced by immunoSEQ multiplex PCR, yet TCRdb's version contains in-frame clones alone and is incomplete. The sample includes roughly 190,000 clones, 80% to 85% of them seen just once. The specimen sequenced was peripheral blood. The receptors were sampled from a human donor with acute or convalescent COVID-19. The donor label of this sample is uncertain.

The chain carries TRBV11-2 and TRBJ2-5; 8 nucleotides agree with TRBD2. V gave up 3 bases and J gave up 5 bases; unmatched junction bases: 8. Germline CDR1 reads SGHAT; CDR2 reads FQNNGV. The CDR3 has 15 residues. The CDR3 protein is CASSFNGGARETQYF. The CDR3, as DNA: TGTGCCAGCAGCTTCAACGGGGGGGCTCGGGAGACCCAGTACTTC.

The chain uses TRBV28 and TRBJ1-5; a possible D gene is TRBD1 (6 bases). Deletions cut 11 bases from V and 3 bases from J, with 17 bases between. The CDR3 covers 14 residues. The germline V gene has CDR1 MDHEN and CDR2 SYDVKM. The CDR3 region is CACRPVGANQPQHF. The CDR3 DNA sequence: TGTGCCTGCCGTCCCGTGGGGGCCAATCAGCCCCAGCATTTT.

The rearrangement joins TRBV6-5 to TRBJ2-1; TRBD2 matches 7 bases. The CDR3 totals 15 residues. CDR1 is MNHEY and CDR2 is SVGAGI in the germline V gene. With 2 bases clipped from V and 6 bases from J, the junction kept 7 bases outside the gene matches. The CDR3, as DNA: TGTGCCAGCAGTTACACGAGACTAGCTTCCAATGAGCAGTTCTTC. Translated, it gives CASSYTRLASNEQFF.

This clone showed up just a few times. This chain uses TRBV19 with TRBJ2-1; 14 bases fit TRBD2. Germline V lookup: CDR1 LNHDA, CDR2 SQIVND (reference sequence). The CDR3 has 14 amino acids. J lost 9 bases, V lost 6 bases, and 4 bases had no gene match. In nucleotides, the CDR3 is TGTGCCAGTAGGGGACTAGCGGGAGACGGTGAGCAGTTCTTC. Translating gives CASRGLAGDGEQFF.

This chain uses TRBV5-1 with TRBJ2-5, with 10 bases identical to TRBD1. The trim removed 0 bases at V and 3 bases at J, leaving 2 bases unmatched. The CDR3 extends over 15 amino acids. The germline V gene has CDR1 SGHRS and CDR2 YFSETQ. DNA for the CDR3: TGCGCCAGCAGCTTGGCAGGGACAGGGGAAGAGACCCAGTACTTC. Its translation is CASSLAGTGEETQYF.

This rearrangement joins TRBV10-3 to TRBJ2-3, with 9 bases that match TRBD2. Germline CDR1 ENHRY, CDR2 SYGVKD. The CDR3 is 16 amino acids. Losses at the gene ends were 0 bases for V and 4 bases for J; bases not matched to a gene: 5. CDR3 nucleotides: TGTGCCATCAGTGAGTCGGCTAGCGGGGTTTCAGATACGCAGTATTTT. It specifies CAISESASGVSDTQYF.

The sample holds one count of this clone. The chain links TRBV7-3 to TRBJ2-6; possible D gene TRBD2, 6 bases. Germline V CDR1 and CDR2: SGHTA, FQGTGA. The length of the CDR3 is 16 residues. Trimming took off 6 bases at V and 3 bases at J, with 15 bases between the two ends. The CDR3 sequence: CASSSDGSNGANVLTF. The CDR3 DNA reads as TGTGCCAGCAGTTCCGACGGGAGCAATGGGGCCAACGTCCTGACTTTC. Full variable domain (rest looked up from reference TRBV7-3 and TRBJ2-6): GAGVSQTPSNKVTEKGKYVELRCDPISGHTALYWYRQSLGQGPEFLIYFQGTGAADDSGLPNDRFFAVRPEGSVSTLKIQRTERGDSAVYLCASSSDGSNGANVLTFGAGSRLTVL.

The chain combines TRBV4-2 with TRBJ2-7; tentative D call: TRBD2 (5 bases). Germline CDR1 and CDR2: LGHNA and YNFKEQ. V dropped 2 bases and J dropped 0 bases, with 8 bases sitting between them. This CDR3 has 14 residues. The CDR3 DNA is TGTGCCAGCAGCCAAACTAGGAGCTCCTACGAGCAGTACTTC. Translated, it gives CASSQTRSSYEQYF.

The chain links TRBV5-5 to TRBJ2-5; the match to TRBD1 covers 8 bases. Germline CDR1 and CDR2: SGHKS and YYEKEE (reference sequence). Trimming removed 6 bases from V and 1 base from J; junction bases left unmatched: 5. This CDR3 has 14 residues. DNA of the CDR3: TGTGCCAGCATTTCCGGGACAGGCCAAGAGACCCAGTACTTC. Amino acid sequence: CASISGTGQETQYF.

The chain recombines TRBV7-3 with TRBJ2-3; D call uncertain. CDR3 length: 14 residues. Germline V gene data show CDR1 as SGHTA and CDR2 as FQGTGA. The V gene lost 1 base and the J gene lost 2 bases, with 7 bases spanning the gap. The CDR3 sequence is CASSLNHFTDTQYF. In DNA form, the CDR3 reads TGTGCCAGCAGCTTAAATCACTTCACAGATACGCAGTATTTT.

The table lists this clone with a count of one. The rearrangement joins TRBV11-3 to TRBJ2-2, with 8 bases that match TRBD2. Trimming cost V 3 bases and J 5 bases; bases outside gene matches: 8. The CDR3 extends over 16 amino acids. Germline V CDR1 and CDR2: SGHNT, YENEEA. Written as DNA, the CDR3 is TGTGCCAGCAGCTTTGGTAGCGGGACCCTTACCGGGGAGCTGTTTTTT. Translating it yields CASSFGSGTLTGELFF.

The chain combines TRBV6-6 with TRBJ1-1; D unresolved. This CDR3 comprises 13 residues. Trimming shortened V by 2 bases and J by 7 bases, and 11 bases separated the two germline ends. CDR1 is MNHNY and CDR2 is SVGAGI in the germline V gene (reference sequence). The CDR3 loop reads CASSYNQDGEAFF. The CDR3 DNA is TGTGCCAGCAGTTACAACCAGGATGGTGAAGCTTTCTTT.

The chain carries TRBV7-6 and TRBJ1-4; D is uncertain. Germline CDR1 SGHVS, CDR2 FNYEAQ. The CDR3 runs 14 residues. The ends were cut back, 3 bases at V and 3 bases at J, with 8 bases in the middle. The CDR3 DNA reads as TGTGCCAGCAGCTTGGGCAGTTCTAATGAAAAACTGTTTTTT. Encoded protein: CASSLGSSNEKLFF.

The chain recombines TRBV5-1 with TRBJ2-5; 11 nucleotides agree with TRBD2. V trimming: 0 bases; J trimming: 4 bases; junction bases outside the gene matches: 2. This CDR3 has 15 amino acids. Germline V gives CDR1 SGHRS, CDR2 YFSETQ. CDR3 sequence (DNA): TGCGCCAGCAGCTTGGCCGGGACTAGCGGAGAGACCCAGTACTTC. Its translation: CASSLAGTSGETQYF.

The J gene is TRBJ1-1, the V gene TRBV10-3; D is unclear. Germline V CDR1 and CDR2: ENHRY, SYGVKD. The CDR3 sequence is 16 residues long. V gave up 4 bases and J gave up 4 bases, with 19 bases separating them. The CDR3 coding sequence is TGTGCCATCAGTGGCCAACCGCGGGAAGGAGGCACTGAAGCTTTCTTT. Protein sequence: CAISGQPREGGTEAFF.

The rearrangement uses TRBV29-1 and TRBJ2-5, with TRBD1 matching 11 bases. The germline V gene has CDR1 SQVTM and CDR2 ANQGSEA. This CDR3 comprises 14 residues. Trimming took 5 bases from V and 1 from J; bases not matched to a gene: 3. CDR3 in DNA: TGCAGCGTTTCCGGGACAGGGGGCCAAGAGACCCAGTACTTC. As protein: CSVSGTGGQETQYF.

The chain links TRBV10-3 to TRBJ2-3, with 9 bases lining up with TRBD1. V lost 5 bases to trimming and J lost 1 base; unmatched junction nucleotides: 13. The length of the CDR3 is 18 residues. Germline V gene sequence: CDR1 ENHRY, CDR2 SYGVKD. CDR3 protein: CAISTGGALGGGTDTQYF. DNA for the CDR3: TGTGCCATCAGTACAGGGGGCGCTTTAGGCGGGGGCACAGATACGCAGTATTTT.

This clone was detected only a few times. The DNA for the CDR3 is TGTGCCAGCTCACCACCGACGGGAGGGCCCTACGAGCAGTACTTC. Residues: CASSPPTGGPYEQYF. The chain joins TRBV18 to TRBJ2-7, with 8 bases identical to TRBD2. CDR3 size: 15 residues. The J segment lost 2 bases and the V segment lost 0 bases, leaving 3 bases of the junction unmatched. Germline lookup yields CDR1 KGHSH and CDR2 LQKENI.

The chain couples TRBV5-4 to TRBJ1-1, with TRBD1 matching 7 bases. The CDR3 is made up of 15 amino acids. Per germline, CDR1 SGHNT and CDR2 YYREEE (reference sequence). Germline trimming cut 4 bases from V and 5 bases from J; bases unmatched to any gene: 11. CDR3 in DNA: TGTGCCAGCAGCATACCCCGACAGGGTCGGACTGAAGCTTTCTTT. Residues: CASSIPRQGRTEAFF.

This chain connects TRBV19 to TRBJ1-4, with D perhaps TRBD1 (6 bases). The length of the CDR3 is 14 residues. Germline lookup yields CDR1 LNHDA and CDR2 SQIVND (reference sequence). The V end lost 5 bases, the J end lost 3 bases, and 10 bases lay between the germline ends. CDR3 sequence: CASSDRFANEKLFF. The CDR3 nucleotides are TGTGCCAGTAGTGACAGGTTCGCTAATGAAAAACTGTTTTTT.

The V and J genes are TRBV7-2 and TRBJ2-1, with 13 bases aligning to TRBD2. Germline V lookup: CDR1 SGHTA, CDR2 FQGNSA. With V trimmed by 8 bases and J by 9 bases, 10 bases remained unmatched. This CDR3 is built from 15 residues. The CDR3 loop is CASSRTSGSGGEQFF. The CDR3 coding sequence is TGTGCCAGCTCCCGGACTAGCGGGAGTGGGGGTGAGCAGTTCTTC.

The chain joins TRBV7-9 to TRBJ2-7; D may be TRBD2 (5 bases). Germline assignment: CDR1 SEHNR and CDR2 FQNEAQ (reference sequence). Trimming shortened V by 4 bases and J by 2 bases, and 18 bases separated the two germline ends. The CDR3 loop spans 16 amino acids. The CDR3 is CASSSSGLFGAYEQYF. The CDR3 DNA is TGTGCCAGCAGCTCCTCCGGACTGTTCGGGGCCTACGAGCAGTACTTC.

J is TRBJ1-6 and V is TRBV2, with 10 bases lining up with TRBD1. Trimming at V came to 6 bases and at J to 7 bases, leaving 6 bases not matched to a gene. Germline CDR1 reads SNHLY; CDR2 reads FYNNEI. CDR3 length: 15 amino acids. The CDR3 nucleotides are TGTGCCAGCAGGGGACAGGGGATCTTCAATTCACCCCTCCACTTT. Amino acid sequence: CASRGQGIFNSPLHF.

The rearrangement uses TRBV27 and TRBJ2-1; D perhaps matches TRBD2 (6 bases). The CDR3 is 15 amino acids. Germline V gene data show CDR1 as MNHEY and CDR2 as SMNVEV (reference sequence). V lost 2 bases, J lost 6 bases, and 14 bases lay in between. DNA of the CDR3: TGTGCCAGCAGTTTACGGGGGAGACCCGGCAATGAGCAGTTCTTC. As protein: CASSLRGRPGNEQFF.